A single sample gave rise to the 14 T cell receptor beta chains below, sequenced in a study of early T cells in non-severe SARS-CoV-2 infection. TCRdb ran MiXCR on the 5' RACE reads and lists one entry per CDR3 protein. The sample shows 85,000 to 90,000 distinct CDR3 sequences, approximately 14% of them seen only once. Sequencing was done on a sample of whole blood. These TCRs come from an adult who was a healthcare worker with PCR-confirmed SARS-CoV-2 infection or an uninfected control (not recorded which).

The chain links TRBV3-1 to TRBJ2-1; 8 bases line up with TRBD2. With 5 bases clipped from V and 4 bases from J, the junction kept 10 bases outside the gene matches. Germline V gene data show CDR1 as LGHDT and CDR2 as YNNKEL (reference sequence). This CDR3 is 16 amino acids long. The CDR3 spells CASSDGRAVKYNEQFF. The DNA of the CDR3 is TGTGCCAGCAGCGACGGGAGGGCCGTTAAGTACAATGAGCAGTTCTTC.

This sequence joins TRBV20-1 and TRBJ2-1; the match to TRBD2 covers 7 bases. Germline lookup yields CDR1 DFQATT and CDR2 SNEGSKA (reference sequence). Trimming took 6 bases from V and 7 from J; bases not matched to a gene: 9. The CDR3 runs to 13 residues. The CDR3 sequence: CSATGREGNEQFF. The CDR3 DNA is TGCAGTGCCACGGGGAGGGAGGGGAATGAGCAGTTCTTC.

This clonotype was observed at least ten times. The V gene is TRBV29-1, the J gene TRBJ2-3, with TRBD2 matching over 10 bases. CDR1 is SQVTM and CDR2 is ANQGSEA in the germline V gene. CDR3 length: 19 amino acids. V shed 1 base, J shed 3 bases, and the junction held 16 bases outside the gene matches. The CDR3 is CSVEAPPLAGVLVTDTQYF. The DNA of the CDR3 is TGCAGCGTTGAAGCCCCTCCCCTAGCGGGAGTGTTAGTGACAGATACGCAGTATTTT.

The rearrangement joins TRBV29-1 to TRBJ1-5, with a possible D match to TRBD1 (6 bases). In germline, CDR1 is SQVTM, CDR2 ANQGSEA. Trimming stripped 6 bases from V and 1 base from J, with 10 bases between. The CDR3 is 13 amino acids. The CDR3 reads CSVGGGSNQPQHF. As DNA, the CDR3 is TGCAGCGTAGGAGGGGGAAGCAATCAGCCCCAGCATTTT.

The V gene is TRBV6-4, the J gene TRBJ1-1; D is perhaps TRBD1 (6 bases). This CDR3 has 13 amino acids. Trimming stripped 6 bases from V and 5 bases from J, with 13 bases between. The V gene's germline CDR1 is MRHNA and CDR2 SNTAGT. CDR3 protein: CASRESQGTEAFF. In nucleotides, the CDR3 is TGTGCCAGCAGAGAATCCCAGGGGACTGAAGCTTTCTTT.

In its sample, this clonotype was seen a few times. The chain joins TRBV19 to TRBJ1-2; tentative D call: TRBD1 (6 bases). Germline CDR1 LNHDA, CDR2 SQIVND (reference sequence). This CDR3 region has 15 residues. V was shortened by 0 bases and J by 2 bases, with 10 bases between the two germline ends. The CDR3 DNA follows: TGTGCCAGTAGTATAGATGGGACACGGAACTATGGCTACACCTTC. Amino acid sequence: CASSIDGTRNYGYTF.

The table lists this clonotype with many counts. The rearrangement uses TRBV13 and TRBJ1-1; weak D call: TRBD1 (5 bases). The germline CDR1 and CDR2 sequences are PRHDT and FYEKMQ (reference sequence). The CDR3 is 20 residues long. V was cut by 4 bases and J by 1 base, with 28 bases left in between. CDR3 bases: TGTGCCAGCAGCTCCTTAGTAGGGCCCCCCGGGGCCCAGGGGAACACTGAAGCTTTCTTT. Amino acids: CASSSLVGPPGAQGNTEAFF.

The chain employs TRBV6-5 and TRBJ2-1; TRBD2 is a possible D gene (5 bases). This CDR3 comprises 12 residues. The V gene's germline CDR1 is MNHEY and CDR2 SVGAGI. Trimming left V 4 bases short and J 7 bases short, with 8 bases between. The CDR3 region is CASSFGKNEQFF. CDR3 coding DNA: TGTGCCAGCAGTTTCGGGAAAAATGAGCAGTTCTTC.

This clonotype was counted a few times. The V gene is TRBV9, the J gene TRBJ1-5, with D unclear. The CDR3 is 14 residues long. CDR1 SGDLS and CDR2 YYNGEE come from the germline V gene. Trimming left V 1 base short and J 5 bases short, with 10 bases between. The DNA of the CDR3 is TGTGCCAGCAGCGTATACGGCGACCATCAGCCCCAGCATTTT. Its translation is CASSVYGDHQPQHF.

The chain has TRBV24-1 and TRBJ2-1, with a possible D match to TRBD1 (5 bases). The germline V gene has CDR1 KGHDR and CDR2 SFDVKD. The CDR3 runs 13 residues. The V end was cut by 9 bases, the J end by 6 bases, with 14 bases between. The CDR3 DNA reads TGTGCCACCGCCAGGGTGTTTAGCAATGAGCAGTTCTTC. It encodes CATARVFSNEQFF.

The genes are TRBV3-1 and TRBJ2-1; 9 nucleotides match TRBD2. The CDR3 runs 16 residues. Germline V gene lookup returns CDR1 LGHDT and CDR2 YNNKEL (reference sequence). V shed 0 bases, J shed 9 bases, and the junction held 9 bases outside the gene matches. The CDR3 nucleotides are TGTGCCAGCAGCCAAGATCTGTTAGCGGGAGCGCCTGAGCAGTTCTTC. Translating gives CASSQDLLAGAPEQFF.

Many counts were recorded for this clonotype. The chain combines TRBV6-6 with TRBJ2-3; D remains ambiguous. The CDR3 totals 13 residues. The V end lost 7 bases, the J end lost 1 base, and 9 bases lay between the germline ends. Germline V gives CDR1 MNHNY, CDR2 SVGAGI (reference sequence). The CDR3 loop reads CASNLLGTDTQYF. CDR3 DNA sequence: TGTGCCAGCAACTTGTTGGGCACAGATACGCAGTATTTT.

In this sample, this clonotype turned up a few times. The J gene is TRBJ2-3, the V gene TRBV5-1; D possibly corresponds to TRBD2 (5 bases). Germline assignment: CDR1 SGHRS and CDR2 YFSETQ. The CDR3 length is 14 residues. V lost 4 bases, J lost 3 bases, and 12 bases lay in between. This chain's CDR3 is CASSEYGGTDTQYF. DNA for the CDR3: TGCGCCAGCAGCGAATATGGCGGGACAGATACGCAGTATTTT. Filled out from reference TRBV5-1 and TRBJ2-3, the complete variable domain reads KAGVTQTPRYLIKTRGQQVTLSCSPISGHRSVSWYQQTPGQGLQFLFEYFSETQRNKGNFPGRFSGRQFSNSRSEMNVSTLELGDSALYLCASSEYGGTDTQYFGPGTRLTVL.

This clonotype came up a few times. This chain joins TRBV6-2 or TRBV6-3 and TRBJ2-7; no clear D. V was trimmed by 6 bases and J by 0 bases, leaving 15 bases between them. The CDR3 spans 15 residues. Germline lookup yields CDR1 MNHEY and CDR2 SVGEGT. CDR3 coding DNA: TGTGCCAGCAGGGAAGACACGGTTCGCTCCTACGAGCAGTACTTC. It is translated as CASREDTVRSYEQYF.